A single sample gave rise to the 32 T cell receptor beta chains below, sequenced in a study of T cells in women clearing cervical HPV infection. Some clones are missing from TCRdb's copy, which holds only in-frame ones; the method was immunoSEQ multiplex PCR. The record lists tens of thousands of clones, of which the ten most abundant hold more than 1%. Sequencing used blood buffy coat. These receptors originate from a woman aged 18 to 75 with a cervical HPV16 infection that either progressed to CIN3+ or cleared (not recorded which).

With regard to this clone: The read gets to within 3 residues of the CDR3 end, and the germline J gene fills in the rest. The chain couples TRBV19 to TRBJ1-6, with 10 bases identical to TRBD1. V trimming: 3 bases; J trimming: 10 bases; junction bases outside the gene matches: 9. Germline V gene lookup returns CDR1 LNHDA and CDR2 SQIVND (reference sequence). CDR3 length: 16 residues. The sequenced CDR3 bases are TGTGCCAGTAGTATTGTTATCGGGACAGGGGCGTCACCC. Protein product: CASSIVIGTGASP. The entire CDR3 sequence reads CASSIVIGTGASPLHF.

With respect to this clone: The CDR3 extends 3 residues past the end of the read, so its final part is completed from the germline J gene. The genes are TRBV2 and TRBJ1-2; D remains ambiguous. Germline CDR1 and CDR2: SNHLY and FYNNEI. The CDR3 extends over 14 amino acids. CDR3 sequence reads: CASGRSGWSYDYTF. Incomplete CDR3 DNA: TGTGCCAGCGGTCGTAGCGGGTGGTCCTACGAC. Based on the CDR3 plus reference TRBV2 and TRBJ1-2, the full variable domain is EPEVTQTPSHQVTQMGQEVILRCVPISNHLYFYWYRQILGQKVEFLVSFYNNEISEKSEIFDDQFSVERPDGSNFTLKIRSTKLEDSAMYFCASGRSGWSYDYTFGSGTRLTVV.

For this clone: The CDR3 extends 3 residues past the end of the read, so its final part is completed from the germline J gene. The rearrangement joins TRBV7-2 to TRBJ1-2; the D gene is possibly TRBD1 (5 bases). CDR1 is SGHTA, CDR2 FQGNSA, per germline. The CDR3 has 15 amino acids. The CDR3: CASSLRGLGYNDYTF. The sequenced CDR3 bases are TGTGCCAGCAGCTTACGGGGACTAGGTTACAATGAC.

For this clone: Coverage ceases 3 residues before the CDR3 finishes, and the germline J gene fills in the end. This chain joins TRBV11-3 and TRBJ1-5; D is perhaps TRBD1 (5 bases). The CDR3 extends over 13 amino acids. V gave up 6 bases and J gave up 1 base, with 7 bases separating them. The germline V gene has CDR1 SGHNT and CDR2 YENEEA. The DNA read from the CDR3 is TGTGCCAGCAGGGGGGGGAGCAATCAGCCC. Translation: CASRGGSNQP. The complete CDR3 sequence is CASRGGSNQPQHF.

As regards this clone: The CDR3 goes on 3 residues after the read ends, and that part is filled in from the germline J gene. This chain joins TRBV5-1 and TRBJ2-1, with 10 bases matching TRBD2. CDR3 length: 14 amino acids. Trimming cost V 0 bases and J 8 bases; bases outside gene matches: 2. Germline V CDR1 and CDR2: SGHRS, YFSETQ. CDR3: CASSLELAGDEQFF. The CDR3 DNA, read in part, is TGCGCCAGCAGCTTGGAGCTAGCGGGAGATGAG.

A note on this clone: One end of the junction fails to match germline, which may point to a read error. The read halts 3 residues ahead of the CDR3 end, with the missing end drawn from the germline J gene. The chain employs TRBV7-2 and TRBJ2-2; unclear D gene. The germline V gene encodes CDR1 SGHTA and CDR2 FQGNSA. This CDR3 is built from 13 residues. Here the CDR3 reads CASGLGPTGELFF. CDR3 bases read: TGTGCCAGCGGCTTGGGTCCGACTGGGGAG.

Details on this clone: The read ends 3 residues shy of where the CDR3 ends; the end is completed using the germline J gene. J is TRBJ2-3 and V is TRBV20-1, with 7 bases fitting TRBD2. CDR3 length: 14 residues. The V gene end was trimmed by 4 bases and the J gene end by 0 bases; junction bases not matched to a gene: 4. Germline CDR1 DFQATT, CDR2 SNEGSKA (reference sequence). CDR3: CSAKAGTSTDTQYF. The covered CDR3 bases are TGCAGTGCTAAAGCGGGAACTAGCACAGATACG.

The sequenced CDR3 bases are TGTGCCAGCAGCTCACCAGGGTATGGCACAGATACG. Its translation: CASSSPGYGTDT. The entire CDR3 protein reads CASSSPGYGTDTQYF. V is TRBV7-9 and J is TRBJ2-3; weak D call: TRBD1 (5 bases). The sequenced fragment ends 3 residues before the CDR3 boundary, so the rest is inferred from the germline J gene. Trimming cost V 4 bases and J 1 base, with 12 bases left between them. CDR1 is SEHNR, CDR2 FQNEAQ, per germline (reference sequence). The CDR3 contains 15 residues.

Concerning this clone: The missing CDR3 end, 3 residues past where the read stops, is filled in from the germline J gene. This sequence joins TRBV19 and TRBJ1-1; D unclear. This CDR3 contains 12 residues. Germline V CDR1 and CDR2: LNHDA, SQIVND (reference sequence). CDR3 residues: CASSYLSAEAFF. The sequenced CDR3 bases are TGTGCCAGTAGTTACCTTAGCGCGGAA. Variable domain in full (rest from reference TRBV19 and TRBJ1-1): DGGITQSPKYLFRKEGQNVTLSCEQNLNHDAMYWYRQDPGQGLRLIYYSQIVNDFQKGDIAEGYSVSREKKESFPLTVTSAQKNPTAFYLCASSYLSAEAFFGQGTRLTVV.

On this clone: The CDR3 end is not reached by the read, which stops 3 residues before it; the germline J gene fills it in. The gene calls are TRBV18 and TRBJ1-1; the D gene is possibly TRBD1 (5 bases). This CDR3 region has 13 residues. Germline assignment: CDR1 KGHSH and CDR2 LQKENI. Between the trimmed V and J ends, which lost 3 bases and 6 bases, there was a span of 11 bases. CDR3 DNA, as far as it was read: TGTGCCAGCTCACCGTACGACAGCCCTGAA. Protein sequence: CASSPYDSPE. The whole CDR3 protein is CASSPYDSPEAFF.

Regarding this clone: The read ends 3 residues shy of where the CDR3 ends; the end is completed using the germline J gene. This chain connects TRBV6-2 or TRBV6-3 to TRBJ2-7, with a possible D match to TRBD1 (6 bases). The V and J ends lost 9 bases and 3 bases respectively, with 18 bases between them. CDR3 length: 14 amino acids. Germline CDR1 MNHEY, CDR2 SVGEGT. CDR3 bases read: TGTGCCAGTCTCCGAGGGGGAGTCCGCTACGAG. Encoded protein: CASLRGGVRYE. The whole CDR3 protein reads CASLRGGVRYEQYF.

As concerns this clone: The read stops 3 residues short of the end of the CDR3; the missing end is completed from the germline J gene. The chain links TRBV29-1 to TRBJ1-2; the D gene is possibly TRBD1 (5 bases). V was clipped by 0 bases and J by 3 bases, with 8 bases between them. The CDR3 totals 13 residues. From germline, CDR1 is SQVTM and CDR2 ANQGSEA. The CDR3 bases that were read are TGCAGCGTTGAAGACAGGGAGCACTATGGC. Translation: CSVEDREHYG. The full CDR3 reads CSVEDREHYGYTF.

With regard to this clone: The read ends 3 residues early relative to the CDR3; the germline J gene fills the gap. The J gene is TRBJ2-3, the V gene TRBV19; possible D gene TRBD1, 7 bases. V dropped 4 bases and J dropped 3 bases, with 11 bases sitting between them. The CDR3 runs 14 residues. CDR1 is LNHDA and CDR2 is SQIVND in the germline V gene (reference sequence). CDR3 residues: CASSSQGGTDTQYF. The CDR3 bases that were read are TGTGCCAGTAGTAGTCAGGGGGGAACAGATACG. The variable domain in full, with the rest retrieved from reference TRBV19 and TRBJ2-3, is DGGITQSPKYLFRKEGQNVTLSCEQNLNHDAMYWYRQDPGQGLRLIYYSQIVNDFQKGDIAEGYSVSREKKESFPLTVTSAQKNPTAFYLCASSSQGGTDTQYFGPGTRLTVL.

Points on this clone: The read comes to an end 3 residues before the CDR3 does, leaving the germline J gene to fill in the end. V gene TRBV7-3 combines with J gene TRBJ1-2; TRBD1 matches 7 bases. This CDR3 is 13 amino acids long. CDR1 is SGHTA, CDR2 FQGTGA, per germline. CDR3 loop: CASSLDREWGYTF. The covered CDR3 bases are TGTGCCAGCAGCCTCGACAGGGAGTGGGGC.

As regards this clone: The read terminates 3 residues before the CDR3 end, so the remaining end is supplied by the germline J gene. The chain links TRBV2 to TRBJ2-5; 10 bases match TRBD2. The CDR3 loop spans 15 amino acids. Germline CDR1 SNHLY, CDR2 FYNNEI. Unmatched junction bases numbered 8, after V lost 4 bases and J lost 6 bases. Partial CDR3 DNA: TGTGCCAGCAGTGGGAGCGGGGGGGCCCTGAAGACC. This codes for CASSGSGGALKT. The complete CDR3 protein is CASSGSGGALKTQYF.

Turning to this clone: The read is 3 residues too short to cover the CDR3 end, so that end is filled in from the germline J gene. The V gene is TRBV20-1, the J gene TRBJ1-5; the match to TRBD1 covers 10 bases. The CDR3 extends over 14 amino acids. With 1 base clipped from V and 6 bases from J, the junction kept 3 bases outside the gene matches. Germline assignment: CDR1 DFQATT and CDR2 SNEGSKA (reference sequence). The CDR3 loop reads CSARGTGGFQPQHF. The part of the CDR3 DNA that was read is TGCAGTGCTAGAGGGACAGGGGGTTTTCAGCCC.

Comments on this clone: The missing CDR3 end, 3 residues past where the read stops, is filled in from the germline J gene. The J gene is TRBJ2-2, the V gene TRBV20-1; D gene ambiguous. The germline V gene encodes CDR1 DFQATT and CDR2 SNEGSKA (reference sequence). This CDR3 is built from 13 residues. Trimming removed 1 base at V and 2 bases at J, with 5 bases between. The CDR3 bases that were read are TGCAGTGCTAGAGTGACTAACACCGGGGAG. This codes for CSARVTNTGE. The complete CDR3 protein is CSARVTNTGELFF.

CDR3 bases read: TGTGCCACCCGTCCCCTAGCGGCAAACACCGGGGAG. It yields the protein CATRPLAANTGE. The entire CDR3 is CATRPLAANTGELFF. This rearrangement joins TRBV5-8 to TRBJ2-2; TRBD2 matches 7 bases. The read ends 3 residues early relative to the CDR3; the germline J gene fills the gap. With 9 bases clipped from V and 2 bases from J, the junction kept 10 bases outside the gene matches. There are 15 residues in the CDR3. CDR1 is SGHTS, CDR2 YDEGEE, per germline.

As concerns this clone: The read finishes 3 residues shy of the CDR3 end, and the germline J gene is used to complete it. The rearrangement joins TRBV6-1 to TRBJ1-1; D perhaps matches TRBD1 (5 bases). CDR1 is MNHNS and CDR2 is SASEGT in the germline V gene. The CDR3 loop spans 14 amino acids. The CDR3: CASSDQGRSPEAFF. CDR3 DNA (partial): TGTGCCAGCAGTGATCAGGGTCGTTCTCCCGAA.

Concerning this clone itself: With the read ending 3 residues before the CDR3 end, the germline J gene is used to fill in that end. The rearrangement joins TRBV10-3 to TRBJ2-3; D is possibly TRBD1 (6 bases). CDR3 length equals 15 residues. CDR1 and CDR2 from the germline V gene are ENHRY and SYGVKD. The V end was cut by 5 bases, the J end by 7 bases, with 19 bases between. Partial CDR3 DNA: TGTGCCATCAGTTTCGATACAGGGCCCGGGTATACG. Protein: CAISFDTGPGYT. The whole CDR3 sequence reads CAISFDTGPGYTQYF.

With respect to this clone: Read sequence stops 3 residues before the CDR3 end, and the germline J gene provides the missing end. This chain joins TRBV11-2 and TRBJ1-5, with D possibly TRBD1 on 5 matching bases. The V gene lost 0 bases and the J gene lost 9 bases, with 9 bases spanning the gap. CDR1 SGHAT and CDR2 FQNNGV come from the germline V gene. This CDR3 is built from 13 residues. The sequenced part of the CDR3 DNA is TGTGCCAGCAGCTTAGAACCCGGGGGGCCC. Encoded protein: CASSLEPGGP. The entire CDR3 protein reads CASSLEPGGPQHF.

Concerning this clone: The CDR3 end lies 3 residues beyond the end of the read and is filled in from the germline J gene. The chain recombines TRBV20-1 with TRBJ2-1; D call uncertain. The CDR3 consists of 11 residues. Germline V gene sequence: CDR1 DFQATT, CDR2 SNEGSKA (reference sequence). The ends were cut back, 6 bases at V and 2 bases at J, with 5 bases in the middle. The CDR3 DNA, read in part, is TGCAGTGCAGCTCCCTACAATGAG. This gives the protein CSAAPYNE. The whole CDR3 protein is CSAAPYNEQFF.

As for this clone: The read finishes 3 residues shy of the CDR3 end, and the germline J gene is used to complete it. The chain links TRBV5-6 to TRBJ2-2; TRBD1 matches at 7 bases. Per the germline V gene, CDR1 is SGHDT and CDR2 is YYEEEE. The CDR3 covers 14 residues. The CDR3 here is CASSRPRQGSPLFF. The covered CDR3 bases are TGTGCCAGCAGCCGCCCGAGACAGGGCTCACCG.

About this clone: The read gets to within 3 residues of the CDR3 end, and the germline J gene fills in the rest. The gene calls are TRBV14 and TRBJ1-2; D remains unclear. This CDR3 is built from 14 residues. V was cut by 2 bases and J by 7 bases, with 14 bases left in between. The V gene's germline CDR1 is SGHDN and CDR2 FVKESK. CDR3 DNA (partial): TGTGCCAGCAGCCAATCCCCCGTATTCGGTGGC. It translates to CASSQSPVFGG. The full-length CDR3 reads as CASSQSPVFGGYTF.

As to this clone: The read halts 3 residues ahead of the CDR3 end, with the missing end drawn from the germline J gene. The genes are TRBV30 and TRBJ1-5, with 7 bases that match TRBD1. V gave up 4 bases and J gave up 6 bases; unmatched junction bases: 6. Germline CDR1 GTSNPN, CDR2 SVGIG (reference sequence). The length of the CDR3 is 13 residues. CDR3 sequence reads: CAWNDREGQPQHF. Incomplete CDR3 DNA: TGTGCCTGGAACGACAGGGAGGGTCAGCCC.

On this clone: The read comes to an end 3 residues before the CDR3 does, leaving the germline J gene to fill in the end. The V gene is TRBV7-3, the J gene TRBJ2-7; 8 nucleotides match TRBD1. The CDR3 runs 15 residues. Per the germline V gene, CDR1 is SGHTA and CDR2 is FQGTGA. The ends lost 5 bases at V and 3 bases at J; junction bases unmatched: 9. CDR3 amino acids: CASSLRQGSFYEQYF. The CDR3 DNA, read in part, is TGTGCCAGCAGCCTGAGACAGGGGTCGTTCTACGAG.

Worth noting for this clone: From the germline J gene comes the end of the CDR3, since the read stops 3 residues before it. The chain joins TRBV11-2 to TRBJ2-3; tentatively, D is TRBD2 (5 bases). The germline V gene encodes CDR1 SGHAT and CDR2 FQNNGV. The CDR3 runs to 12 residues. The covered CDR3 bases are TGTGCCAGCAGCTTAGATAGCGAGACG. The encoded protein is CASSLDSET. The whole CDR3 sequence reads CASSLDSETQYF.

Worth noting for this clone: The CDR3 end falls 3 residues outside the read, so it is completed with the germline J gene. The J gene is TRBJ2-5, the V gene TRBV19; the match to TRBD1 covers 7 bases. The V segment lost 7 bases and the J segment 5 bases; nucleotides outside the gene matches: 10. The CDR3 consists of 14 residues. Germline V gives CDR1 LNHDA, CDR2 SQIVND (reference sequence). CDR3 region: CASNNRGKTETQYF. CDR3 bases read: TGTGCCAGTAACAACAGGGGAAAGACGGAGACC.

Turning to this clone: The read terminates 3 residues ahead of where the CDR3 ends, so the germline J gene completes it. V and J are TRBV7-9 and TRBJ1-2, with 7 bases identical to TRBD1. The trim removed 1 base at V and 4 bases at J, leaving 0 bases unmatched. Germline V gene sequence: CDR1 SEHNR, CDR2 FQNEAQ (reference sequence). CDR3 length: 13 amino acids. The sequenced part of the CDR3 DNA is TGTGCCAGCAGCTTAGACAGGGGCTATGGC. Protein product: CASSLDRGYG. In full, the CDR3 is CASSLDRGYGYTF.

Details on this clone: Read sequence stops 3 residues before the CDR3 end, and the germline J gene provides the missing end. The chain couples TRBV30 to TRBJ1-2; maybe TRBD1 (5 bases). Germline V gives CDR1 GTSNPN, CDR2 SVGIG (reference sequence). The CDR3 has 19 amino acids. The V end was cut by 4 bases, the J end by 0 bases, with 27 bases between. CDR3 amino acids: CAWMNPPPSGRVANYGYTF. Partial CDR3 DNA: TGTGCCTGGATGAATCCCCCACCTTCTGGCAGGGTGGCTAACTATGGC.

In the case of this clone: The CDR3 goes on 3 residues after the read ends, and that part is filled in from the germline J gene. The V and J genes are TRBV5-5 and TRBJ1-4; 8 bases align to TRBD1. Germline loops: CDR1 SGHKS, CDR2 YYEKEE (reference sequence). V was pared by 4 bases and J by 5 bases, with 4 bases of the junction left unmatched. This CDR3 is built from 14 residues. This CDR3 is CASSPTGENEKLFF. CDR3 DNA, as far as it was read: TGTGCCAGCAGCCCGACAGGGGAGAATGAAAAA.

Comments on this clone: The missing CDR3 end, 3 residues past where the read stops, is filled in from the germline J gene. The rearrangement uses TRBV5-6 and TRBJ1-6; a possible D gene is TRBD1 (5 bases). The CDR3 length is 13 residues. CDR1 is SGHDT and CDR2 is YYEEEE in the germline V gene. The CDR3 spells CASSQGRPGPLHF. The part of the CDR3 DNA that was read is TGTGCCAGCAGCCAGGGCAGGCCGGGTCCC.